The present TCR beta chain was sequenced within a study of blood T cell repertoires in COVID-19. Turning to the study itself: Sites across the United States, Italy and Spain contributed samples from acute and convalescent COVID-19.

Sequencing was performed with immunoSEQ multiplex PCR; in TCRdb, only in-frame clones are kept and a portion is missing. The sample records fewer than 400,000 clones, about 85% being singletons. Donors were grouped by their self-reported clinical history. The V end was cut by 4 bases, the J end by 6 bases, with 16 bases between. The CDR3 is 14 residues long. CDR1 LNHNV and CDR2 YYDKDF come from the germline V gene (reference sequence). The chain uses TRBV15 and TRBJ2-7, with D perhaps TRBD2 (6 bases). The TCR originated in a woman between 25 and 40 years old who had been exposed to COVID-19. Sequencing input: PBMCs or T cells enriched from blood (not recorded which). The CDR3 sequence is CATSNGGFLIEQYF. CDR3 DNA sequence: TGTGCCACCAGCAACGGGGGATTTTTAATCGAGCAGTACTTC.